Each of the 7 T cell receptor beta chains below was sequenced from the same sample in a study of shared clonotypes between healthy human individuals. Clones were read by immunoSEQ multiplex PCR, and TCRdb kept only the in-frame ones, dropping some. The repertoire holds approximately 2.1 million clones, with over 90% as singletons. Sequenced: naive CD4+ T cells from PBMCs. The subset: CD45RA+ positively selected. The receptor source for this set is a man aged 18 to 30 in good health. Some clones in this sample may be carry-over from other donors' samples.

This clone was detected only once. Other DNA sequences in the same sample also yield this CDR3. This chain links TRBV5-1 with TRBJ2-3; D is possibly TRBD1 or TRBD2 (6 bases each). Germline CDR1 reads SGHRS; CDR2 reads YFSETQ. This CDR3 is built from 15 residues. Trimming cost V 3 bases and J 1 base, with 12 bases left between them. The CDR3 sequence: CASSWGAGGTDTQYF. The CDR3 nucleotides are TGCGCCAGCAGCTGGGGGGCCGGAGGCACAGATACGCAGTATTTT.

As regards this clone: In the same sample, other DNA sequences code for this CDR3. V usage is TRBV7-3 and J usage is TRBJ2-6; no definite D call. Germline V gene data show CDR1 as SGHTA and CDR2 as FQGTGA. The CDR3 is made up of 15 amino acids. The ends were cut back, 0 bases at V and 1 base at J, with 4 bases in the middle. The CDR3 DNA reads as TGTGCCAGCAGCTTAACGGGTTCTGGGGCCAACGTCCTGACTTTC. Translation: CASSLTGSGANVLTF.

This sequence joins TRBV28 and TRBJ1-2; D may be TRBD1 (6 bases). CDR1 is MDHEN, CDR2 SYDVKM, per germline. The CDR3 sequence is 17 residues long. Trimming took off 8 bases at V and 2 bases at J, with 24 bases between the two ends. CDR3: CASQVPGAAAGNYGYTF. CDR3 nucleotides: TGTGCCAGCCAAGTCCCGGGGGCCGCTGCTGGGAACTATGGCTACACCTTC.

CDR3 sequence: CASSPDRGASYGYTF. In nucleotides, the CDR3 is TGTGCCAGCAGTCCCGACCGGGGCGCGAGCTATGGCTACACCTTC. The V gene is TRBV6-4, the J gene TRBJ1-2; maybe TRBD1 (5 bases). Germline-derived CDR1 and CDR2 are MRHNA and SNTAGT. CDR3 length equals 15 residues. V was clipped by 5 bases and J by 4 bases, with 17 bases between them.

This clone was seen once. The chain links TRBV10-3 to TRBJ2-7; D is undetermined. CDR3 length equals 15 residues. V lost 5 bases to trimming and J lost 7 bases, with 21 bases between them. The V gene's germline CDR1 is ENHRY and CDR2 SYGVKD. The CDR3 protein is CAISNLLGKVDEQYF. The CDR3 DNA reads TGTGCCATCAGTAATCTCTTGGGAAAGGTGGATGAGCAGTACTTC.

This sequence joins TRBV5-8 and TRBJ1-2, with 11 bases that match TRBD1. The CDR3 is 14 amino acids. CDR1 is SGHTS and CDR2 is YDEGEE in the germline V gene. The V segment lost 4 bases and the J segment 5 bases; nucleotides outside the gene matches: 4. The CDR3 here is CASSRDRGGYGYTF. The CDR3 bases are TGTGCCAGCAGCCGGGACAGGGGGGGGTATGGCTACACCTTC. The full variable domain, rest sourced from reference TRBV5-8 and TRBJ1-2, is EAGVTQSPTHLIKTRGQQATLRCSPISGHTSVYWYQQALGLGLQFLLWYDEGEERNRGNFPPRFSGRQFPNYSSELNVNALELEDSALYLCASSRDRGGYGYTFGSGTRLTVV.

J is TRBJ2-4 and V is TRBV28; 8 bases map to TRBD2. V shed 8 bases and J 0 bases; nucleotides not matched to a gene: 6. The CDR3 spans 15 residues. Per the germline V gene, CDR1 is MDHEN and CDR2 is SYDVKM. The CDR3: CASASGSVAKNIQYF. CDR3 DNA sequence: TGTGCCAGCGCCAGCGGGAGTGTAGCCAAAAACATTCAGTACTTC.